A selection of T cell receptor beta chains follows, all from one sample in a study of vaccination and CD4 T cells after COVID-19. Which antigens these TCRs recognize remains unknown. TCRdb passed the PCR reads through MiXCR, listing each CDR3 protein once. The data show 20,000 to 25,000 distinct CDR3 sequences, with 30% to 45% seen just once and 8.6% held by the top ten. The source was CD4+ T cells from blood, cultured in vitro, collected about 7 months after SARS-CoV-2 vaccination. The receptors come from a human donor who had recovered from COVID-19. Each CDR3 is given with its conserved first and last residue. A D gene is named only where the DNA matches it firmly. The listing skips clone size in some rows; elsewhere it reads once, few, many or a size class.

>TRBJ2-5|NA|TRBV7-2|NA
CASSLRWAEQETQYF
TGTGCCAGCAGCTTAAGATGGGCGGAGCAAGAGACCCAGTACTTC
>TRBJ1-2|TRBD1|TRBV28|NA
CASSFGLATGPKSGGYTF
TGTGCCAGCAGTTTCGGTCTTGCGACAGGGCCAAAATCGGGTGGCTACACCTTC
>TRBJ2-1|NA|TRBV6-5|medium-sized
CASRYNEQFF
TGTGCCAGCAGGTACAATGAGCAGTTCTTC
>TRBJ2-5|TRBD2|TRBV7-9|NA
CASSSSGIRGETQYF
TGTGCCAGCAGTTCAAGCGGGATCCGGGGGGAGACCCAGTACTTC
>TRBJ2-1|NA|TRBV6-2/TRBV6-3|NA
CASSAREYNEQFF
TGTGCCAGCAGTGCTCGGGAGTACAATGAGCAGTTCTTC
>TRBJ1-2|NA|TRBV6-5|few
CASSSTGKGYTF
TGTGCCAGCAGTTCTACAGGGAAAGGCTACACCTTC
>TRBJ1-2|NA|TRBV6-5|few
CASSYEGVNGYTF
TGTGCCAGCAGTTATGAGGGGGTAAATGGCTACACCTTC
>TRBJ1-5|NA|TRBV7-8|few
CASSQSPNQPQHF
TGTGCCAGCAGCCAATCGCCCAATCAGCCCCAGCATTTT
>TRBJ2-7|TRBD1|TRBV20-1|once
CSARVIGGQGTFYEQYF
TGCAGTGCTAGAGTTATTGGGGGACAGGGTACTTTCTACGAGCAGTACTTC
>TRBJ1-2|NA|TRBV20-1|NA
CSARIYRLSNYGYTF
TGCAGTGCTAGAATTTATCGGCTTTCTAACTATGGCTACACCTTC
>TRBJ2-5|NA|TRBV11-2|few
CASSPSGWPEETQYF
TGTGCCAGCAGCCCGTCCGGTTGGCCGGAGGAGACCCAGTACTTC
>TRBJ2-1|NA|TRBV20-1|NA
CSARTGAYNEQFF
TGCAGTGCTAGAACCGGAGCCTACAATGAGCAGTTCTTC
>TRBJ2-7|TRBD2|TRBV27|NA
CASSSSGTSGILQYF
TGTGCCAGCAGTTCCTCCGGGACTAGCGGGATCCTGCAGTACTTC
>TRBJ2-7|TRBD2|TRBV5-4|NA
CASSLGGTRVYEQYF
TGTGCCAGCAGCTTAGGGGGGACTAGAGTCTACGAGCAGTACTTC
>TRBJ2-7|NA|TRBV20-1|few
CSAQTLTGTYEQYF
TGCAGTGCCCAGACCCTGACGGGAACCTACGAGCAGTACTTC
>TRBJ2-3|NA|TRBV28|few
CATFSRGGTDTQYF
TGTGCCACCTTCTCTAGAGGGGGCACAGATACGCAGTATTTT
>TRBJ1-2|NA|TRBV6-1|NA
CASNPGSGRYGYTF
TGTGCCAGCAACCCAGGGTCGGGGCGCTATGGCTACACCTTC
>TRBJ2-3|TRBD2|TRBV6-1|NA
CASRLAGVIDTQYF
TGTGCCAGCAGATTAGCGGGAGTCATAGATACGCAGTATTTT
>TRBJ1-3|NA|TRBV28|NA
CASSLPGRGRGNTIYF
TGTGCCAGCAGTCTCCCGGGGAGGGGACGTGGAAACACCATATATTTT
>TRBJ2-7|NA|TRBV28|NA
CASTQSRDTYEQYF
TGTGCCAGCACACAGTCAAGGGATACCTACGAGCAGTACTTC
>TRBJ1-6|NA|TRBV7-2|few
CASSLAEGSPGSPLHF
TGTGCCAGCAGCTTAGCGGAGGGTTCGCCTGGTTCACCCCTCCACTTT
>TRBJ1-5|TRBD1|TRBV7-7|few
CASSCYRQGTNQPQHF
TGTGCTAGCAGCTGTTACCGACAGGGAACGAATCAGCCCCAGCATTTT
>TRBJ2-3|NA|TRBV7-9|few
CASTQKEGTDTQYF
TGTGCCAGCACCCAAAAGGAGGGCACAGATACGCAGTATTTT
>TRBJ1-5|NA|TRBV28|few
CASSSVGVYQPQHF
TGTGCCAGCAGTTCGGTCGGGGTATATCAGCCCCAGCATTTT
>TRBJ1-6|NA|TRBV24-1|NA
CAISDSWDSPLHF
TGTGCCATCAGTGATTCGTGGGATTCACCCCTCCACTTT
>TRBJ1-5|NA|TRBV7-8|few
CASSLVVSNQPQHF
TGTGCCAGCAGCTTAGTTGTTAGCAATCAGCCCCAGCATTTT
>TRBJ2-7|NA|TRBV21-1|NA
CAPRLAGASYEQYF
TGTGCCCCCAGACTAGCGGGAGCCTCCTACGAGCAGTACTTC
>TRBJ2-3|NA|TRBV28|NA
CASSLGSTSTDTQYF
TGTGCCAGCAGTTTAGGGAGTACCAGCACAGATACGCAGTATTTT
>TRBJ2-7|TRBD1|TRBV10-3|NA
CAISEYRGLDEQYF
TGTGCCATCAGTGAGTACAGGGGGCTCGACGAGCAGTACTTC
>TRBJ1-1|NA|TRBV2|NA
CASSWTDSEAFF
TGTGCCAGCAGTTGGACGGACTCTGAAGCTTTCTTT
>TRBJ1-5|NA|TRBV6-1|NA
CASRQITYSNQPQHF
TGTGCCAGCAGACAGATAACGTATAGCAATCAGCCCCAGCATTTT
>TRBJ2-3|TRBD2|TRBV7-3|NA
CASSSPLIGRAGDTQYF
TGTGCCAGCAGCTCACCCCTTATCGGGAGGGCCGGGGATACGCAGTATTTT
>TRBJ2-7|TRBD2|TRBV19|NA
CARGGGSYEQYF
TGTGCCAGGGGTGGCGGGAGTTACGAGCAGTACTTC
>TRBJ1-5|TRBD1|TRBV29-1|few
CSVATGTGNQPQHF
TGCAGCGTAGCCACCGGGACAGGGAATCAGCCCCAGCATTTT
>TRBJ1-2|NA|TRBV20-1|NA
CSARDLWQGSGYTF
TGCAGTGCTAGAGATCTGTGGCAGGGTTCCGGCTACACCTTC
>TRBJ2-7|TRBD2|TRBV20-1|NA
CSARGLAGYEQYF
TGCAGTGCTAGAGGACTAGCGGGCTACGAGCAGTACTTC
>TRBJ2-5|TRBD2|TRBV20-1|NA
CSARNLAGVVETQYF
TGCAGTGCTAGGAATTTAGCGGGAGTGGTAGAGACCCAGTACTTC